The entry below gives a single T cell receptor beta chain sequence along with its context. Reverse transcription of roughly 0.5 to 1 ug RNA was carried out with random hexamers. From the immunoSEQ multiplex PCR reads, TCRdb called clonotypes with MiXCR, one entry per CDR3 protein. The table lists around 300,000 distinct CDR3 sequences, roughly nine tenths of them singletons. Looked up from germline, CDR1 is SGHTA and CDR2 is FQGTGA. The CDR3 is 17 residues long. The trim removed 2 bases at V and 6 bases at J, leaving 9 bases unmatched. The data were taken from a study of CD8 T cells in Susac syndrome.

Material for sequencing was CD4+ T cells from PBMCs. The chain couples TRBV7-3 to TRBJ2-2; 10 nucleotides agree with TRBD1. The sequence was obtained from a human donor with multiple sclerosis. The CDR3 DNA reads TGTGCCAGCAGCTTACAGGGACAGGGGTTAGTCGCCGGGGAGCTGTTTTTT. It codes for CASSLQGQGLVAGELFF.